Here is one T cell receptor (beta chain) with its context. Its specificity is not known. The source of the sample is a study of T cell responses to AZD1222 COVID-19 vaccine. Study-level findings and limits: Vaccine-associated CD4 TCRs ranged over spike, dominating at 160-218 and 743-854. Only a handful of people who got AZD1222 tested seropositive at baseline. Most donors were white British and more were female, and clonal diversity was possibly underestimated.

Produced via immunoSEQ multiplex PCR; TCRdb's table is partial and in-frame only. The table records under 200,000 clones, approximately 91% of them present only once. V lost 2 bases and J 9 bases, leaving 22 bases between the germline ends. In germline, CDR1 is ENHRY, CDR2 SYGVKD. The CDR3 has 16 amino acids. Here the sequenced sample was peripheral blood, taken on day 0 of AZD1222 vaccination. The chain carries TRBV10-3 and TRBJ1-2; possibly TRBD1 for D (5 bases). The TCR comes from an adult in good health. The CDR3 spells CAISETLLGDGRRYTF. The CDR3 region has the DNA TGTGCCATCAGTGAGACCTTACTGGGGGACGGGAGGCGCTACACCTTC.